One sample yielded the 22 T cell receptor beta chains listed below, sequenced in a study of cytomegalovirus exposure and HLA in healthy donors. This PCR relied on a set of 60 Vbeta primers and 13 Jbeta primers. Data came from immunoSEQ multiplex PCR; TCRdb stores just in-frame clones and leaves some out. The sample gives some 130,000 clones, approximately 8.9% of which show up once; roughly 6.4% is in the top ten. Sequencing was done on a sample of PBMCs. The receptor set was obtained from a woman in her thirties or forties in good health and CMV-seropositive.

A few counts support this clone. V is TRBV19 and J is TRBJ1-5; the D gene is possibly TRBD1 (6 bases). Germline CDR1 is LNHDA and CDR2 is SQIVND (reference sequence). CDR3 size: 14 residues. The ends were cut back, 3 bases at V and 6 bases at J, with 12 bases in the middle. The CDR3 DNA sequence: TGTGCCAGTAGTATGAACAGGGACGGTCAGCCCCAGCATTTT. It translates to CASSMNRDGQPQHF.

In this sample, this clone turned up a few times. The V and J genes are TRBV12-5 and TRBJ1-4, with 11 positions matching TRBD1. With V trimmed by 8 bases and J by 8 bases, 7 bases remained unmatched. The length of the CDR3 is 14 residues. Germline CDR1 LGHNT, CDR2 FRNRAP. Here the CDR3 DNA reads TGTGCTAGTTGCTCGGACAGGGGGCGAGAAAAACTGTTTTTT. Its translation is CASCSDRGREKLFF.

The chain joins TRBV18 to TRBJ2-2, with 8 bases fitting TRBD1. Germline V gene sequence: CDR1 KGHSH, CDR2 LQKENI. The J segment lost 3 bases and the V segment lost 3 bases, leaving 3 bases of the junction unmatched. The CDR3 is made up of 15 amino acids. CDR3 nucleotide sequence: TGTGCCAGCTCACCGAGGACAGGGTACACCGGGGAGCTGTTTTTT. Protein sequence: CASSPRTGYTGELFF.

Remarks on this clone: At one of its ends the junction is not consistent with the germline gene, which may arise from a read error. The chain has TRBV5-8 and TRBJ2-6, with TRBD1 matching over 8 bases. This CDR3 is 18 amino acids long. Looked up from germline, CDR1 is SGHTS and CDR2 is YDEGEE. CDR3 in DNA: TGTGCCAGCAGCTTGCTGACAGGGGCCCTCTCTGGGGTCAACGTCCTGACTTTC. Residues: CASSLLTGALSGVNVLTF.

The CDR3 loop reads CATQQGGDEKLFF. CDR3 nucleotide sequence: TGTGCCACCCAACAGGGGGGCGACGAAAAACTGTTTTTT. The V gene is TRBV6-5, the J gene TRBJ1-4; 8 nucleotides match TRBD1. CDR1 and CDR2 from the germline V gene are MNHEY and SVGAGI. This CDR3 is 13 amino acids long. The trim removed 10 bases at V and 8 bases at J, leaving 9 bases unmatched.

The chain combines TRBV7-8 with TRBJ1-2; 9 nucleotides agree with TRBD1. Germline values: CDR1 SGHVS, CDR2 FQNEAQ. CDR3 length equals 15 residues. The junction had 5 bases not matched to a gene; V was cut back by 5 bases and J by 1 base. CDR3 sequence reads: CASSPTGGRNYGYTF. The CDR3 DNA reads as TGTGCCAGCAGCCCGACAGGGGGACGTAACTATGGCTACACCTTC. Supplemented by reference TRBV7-8 and TRBJ1-2, the full variable domain reads GAGVSQSPRYKVAKRGQDVALRCDPISGHVSLFWYQQALGQGPEFLTYFQNEAQLDKSGLPSDRFFAERPEGSVSTLKIQRTQQEDSAVYLCASSPTGGRNYGYTFGSGTRLTVV.

This clone has a handful of counts. CDR3 in DNA: TGTGCCAGCAGCTCGGGGGGGCGCGAGCAGTTCTTC. Its protein is CASSSGGREQFF. This chain uses TRBV7-6 with TRBJ2-1, with 8 nucleotides matching TRBD2. Trimming cost V 4 bases and J 10 bases; bases outside gene matches: 3. CDR3 length equals 12 residues. Germline CDR1 reads SGHVS; CDR2 reads FNYEAQ.

This clone was observed a few times. V gene TRBV6-1 combines with J gene TRBJ1-1; TRBD1 might be the D (5 bases). The ends were cut back, 1 base at V and 1 base at J, with 7 bases in the middle. Germline V gives CDR1 MNHNS, CDR2 SASEGT. CDR3 length: 14 amino acids. The CDR3 reads CASSEGQGNTEAFF. CDR3 bases: TGTGCCAGCAGTGAAGGTCAGGGGAACACTGAAGCTTTCTTT.

This clone was found a few times. The rearrangement joins TRBV19 to TRBJ2-7, with 7 nucleotides matching TRBD2. The CDR3 runs to 14 residues. V lost 2 bases to trimming and J lost 1 base; unmatched junction nucleotides: 2. The germline gives CDR1 LNHDA, CDR2 SQIVND (reference sequence). This chain's CDR3 is CASSISGASYEQYF. The CDR3, as DNA: TGTGCCAGTAGTATAAGCGGGGCGTCCTACGAGCAGTACTTC. The whole variable domain, filled in from reference TRBV19 and TRBJ2-7, reads DGGITQSPKYLFRKEGQNVTLSCEQNLNHDAMYWYRQDPGQGLRLIYYSQIVNDFQKGDIAEGYSVSREKKESFPLTVTSAQKNPTAFYLCASSISGASYEQYFGPGTRLTVT.

This sequence joins TRBV7-2 and TRBJ1-1; perhaps TRBD1 as D (6 bases). The germline gives CDR1 SGHTA, CDR2 FQGNSA. This CDR3 spans 15 amino acids. V lost 5 bases and J 4 bases, leaving 17 bases between the germline ends. CDR3: CASSPKDREVTEAFF. CDR3 in DNA: TGTGCCAGCAGCCCAAAGGACAGAGAAGTCACTGAAGCTTTCTTT.

This clone was detected a few times. This chain connects TRBV5-4 to TRBJ2-1; the match to TRBD2 covers 10 bases. The junction had 10 bases not matched to a gene; V was cut back by 4 bases and J by 6 bases. The CDR3 extends over 16 amino acids. Germline V lookup: CDR1 SGHNT, CDR2 YYREEE (reference sequence). This CDR3 is CASSQSQRGGLNEQFF. CDR3 DNA sequence: TGTGCCAGCAGCCAATCCCAGCGGGGGGGCCTCAATGAGCAGTTCTTC.

This clone has only a few counts. This chain joins TRBV5-4 and TRBJ1-6, with TRBD1 matching 10 bases. The CDR3 spans 16 residues. The V gene end was trimmed by 3 bases and the J gene end by 10 bases; junction bases not matched to a gene: 10. Germline V gene sequence: CDR1 SGHNT, CDR2 YYREEE (reference sequence). For the CDR3, the DNA is TGTGCCAGCAGCTGGGGGACAGGGGAAGTCAGATCACCCCTCCACTTT. Its protein is CASSWGTGEVRSPLHF.

This clone was counted only a few times. The chain uses TRBV4-1 and TRBJ2-7; 7 bases align to TRBD1. Germline CDR1 and CDR2: MGHRA and YSYEKL. The CDR3 runs 17 residues. Trimming cost V 4 bases and J 0 bases; bases outside gene matches: 12. CDR3 region: CASSPHLQGQSSYEQYF. The CDR3 nucleotides read TGCGCCAGCAGCCCGCACCTACAGGGGCAAAGCTCCTACGAGCAGTACTTC.

The J gene is TRBJ1-1, the V gene TRBV5-4, with 9 nucleotides matching TRBD1. The CDR3 loop spans 17 amino acids. Germline V CDR1 and CDR2: SGHNT, YYREEE (reference sequence). V lost 6 bases to trimming and J lost 4 bases; unmatched junction nucleotides: 16. DNA of the CDR3: TGTGCCAGCATCCCCAGGGGGGACAGGGTGGTAGGCACTGAAGCTTTCTTT. Protein: CASIPRGDRVVGTEAFF.

This sequence joins TRBV7-2 and TRBJ1-6; 8 positions match TRBD1. The CDR3 runs to 13 residues. CDR1 SGHTA and CDR2 FQGNSA come from the germline V gene. The V segment lost 5 bases and the J segment 14 bases; nucleotides outside the gene matches: 8. The DNA of the CDR3 is TGTGCCAGCAGCCCCCGGACAGGGCAATCCCTCCACTTT. Translated: CASSPRTGQSLHF. The full variable domain, in which reference TRBV7-2 and TRBJ1-6 provide the parts outside the CDR3, is GAGVSQSPSNKVTEKGKDVELRCDPISGHTALYWYRQSLGQGLEFLIYFQGNSAPDKSGLPSDRFSAERTGGSVSTLTIQRTQQEDSAVYLCASSPRTGQSLHFGNGTRLTVT.

This clone was seen a few times. The chain employs TRBV2 and TRBJ1-2; D possibly corresponds to TRBD1 (5 bases). The V end lost 5 bases, the J end lost 1 base, and 14 bases lay between the germline ends. Germline CDR1 reads SNHLY; CDR2 reads FYNNEI. The CDR3 covers 15 residues. CDR3 nucleotide sequence: TGTGCCAGCAGTCATGACAGTCATGATAACTATGGCTACACCTTC. Translated: CASSHDSHDNYGYTF.

This clone was counted a few times. This chain links TRBV19 with TRBJ1-2; a weak D match, TRBD1 (6 bases). The CDR3 runs 15 residues. The V gene lost 5 bases and the J gene lost 3 bases, with 16 bases spanning the gap. Germline values: CDR1 LNHDA, CDR2 SQIVND (reference sequence). The CDR3 protein is CASSSFSGADYGYTF. Here the CDR3 DNA reads TGTGCCAGTAGTTCCTTCTCAGGGGCGGACTATGGCTACACCTTC.

Worth noting for this clone: Other DNA sequences within the sample encode an identical CDR3. V is TRBV6-5 and J is TRBJ2-2; D not certain. Germline V lookup: CDR1 MNHEY, CDR2 SVGAGI. The CDR3 is made up of 14 amino acids. V was trimmed by 0 bases and J by 5 bases, leaving 7 bases between them. As DNA, the CDR3 is TGTGCCAGCAGTTACTCCTCCGGGACCGGGGAGCTGTTTTTT. Translated: CASSYSSGTGELFF.

The chain has TRBV9 and TRBJ2-7; weak D call: TRBD2 (6 bases). The V and J ends lost 2 bases and 2 bases respectively, with 11 bases between them. Germline V gives CDR1 SGDLS, CDR2 YYNGEE. The CDR3 totals 14 residues. The CDR3: CASSVYGSPYEQYF. The DNA for the CDR3 is TGTGCCAGCAGCGTTTACGGGAGTCCCTACGAGCAGTACTTC.

This clone appeared a few times. The V call is TRBV6-6, the J call TRBJ1-2; D call uncertain. Germline loops: CDR1 MNHNY, CDR2 SVGAGI (reference sequence). Trimming took off 6 bases at V and 3 bases at J, with 14 bases between the two ends. This CDR3 has 14 amino acids. CDR3 DNA: TGTGCCAGCAGCACCACAGTCAATGACTATGGCTACACCTTC. Translated, it gives CASSTTVNDYGYTF.

The chain links TRBV6-5 to TRBJ2-1; 10 bases map to TRBD1. Losses at the gene ends were 5 bases for V and 8 bases for J; bases not matched to a gene: 9. CDR3 length: 15 residues. Germline assignment: CDR1 MNHEY and CDR2 SVGAGI. The CDR3 protein is CASSLQGTGVDEQFF. The CDR3 nucleotides read TGTGCCAGCAGTCTACAAGGGACAGGGGTTGATGAGCAGTTCTTC.

The rearrangement joins TRBV5-5 to TRBJ1-2; D is perhaps TRBD1 (6 bases). V was clipped by 1 base and J by 3 bases, with 16 bases between them. The germline CDR1 and CDR2 sequences are SGHKS and YYEKEE (reference sequence). This CDR3 contains 16 residues. CDR3 region: CASSLRGTVPYYGYTF. The CDR3 DNA reads as TGTGCCAGCAGCTTGAGGGGGACGGTACCCTACTATGGCTACACCTTC.